This is a list of T cell receptor beta chains from one sample in a study of cytomegalovirus exposure and HLA in healthy donors. Assay used: immunoSEQ multiplex PCR; TCRdb lists only in-frame clones, some missing. This sample has 90,000 to 130,000 clones, with 60% to 85% found just once. The sequenced sample was PBMCs. The receptors stem from a woman aged 55-69 years in good health and CMV-seropositive. Each CDR3 is given with its conserved first and last residue. The D gene is left open where the match is weak. Only part of the rows carry a size: once, few, many, or a class if the clone is expanded.

TRBV28	15	.	TRBJ2-5	.	TGTGCCAGCAGTCAGACGGTGGGACTTCTTGCCGGGCAGTACTTC	CASSQTVGLLAGQYF
TRBV5-4	14	.	TRBJ1-4	.	TGTGCCAGCAGCTTGGACCAGGGGTATGAAAAACTGTTTTTT	CASSLDQGYEKLFF
TRBV4-1	18	TRBD2	TRBJ2-7	.	TGCGCCAGCAGCTCTATTACCGGGACTAGCGGTACCTTCCTAGAGCAGTACTTC	CASSSITGTSGTFLEQYF
TRBV19	12	.	TRBJ2-7	once	TGTGCCAGTAGTATCAACAGGTACGAGCAGTACTTC	CASSINRYEQYF
TRBV11-2	15	TRBD1	TRBJ2-7	.	TGTGCCAGCAGAAAAGGGACAGGGGTTAACTACGAGCAGTACTTC	CASRKGTGVNYEQYF
TRBV2	13	.	TRBJ1-1	once	TGTGCCAGCAGTGTTCAGGGTAACACTGAAGCTTTCTTT	CASSVQGNTEAFF
TRBV5-6	15	.	TRBJ1-1	few	TGTGCCACCCTTCACGGGGGCAGCGGGGACACTGAAGCTTTCTTT	CATLHGGSGDTEAFF
TRBV28	12	.	TRBJ2-1	.	TGTGCCAGCAGTTTATTTTCTTCCGGGCAGTTCTTC	CASSLFSSGQFF
TRBV2	12	.	TRBJ1-5	.	TGTGCCAGTCAGGGGATAGGTCAGCCCCAGCATTTT	CASQGIGQPQHF
TRBV7-9	12	.	TRBJ2-7	.	TGTTCCAGCAGCTTAGAGCTGAGCGAGCAGTACTTC	CSSSLELSEQYF
TRBV6-1	19	.	TRBJ1-3	few	TGTGCCAGCAGTGATACATACCGGACAGTGGGGAGCTCTGGAAACACCATATATTTT	CASSDTYRTVGSSGNTIYF
TRBV7-9	13	.	TRBJ2-1	.	TGTTCCAGCAGAACAGACAGCTACAATGAGCAGTTCTTC	CSSRTDSYNEQFF
TRBV28	12	.	TRBJ1-2	.	TGTGCCAGCAGTGAGAGGAACTATGGCTACACCTTC	CASSERNYGYTF
TRBV5-1	13	.	TRBJ1-2	.	TGCGCCAGCAGCCCCCCCGGTCGCTCTGGCTACACCTTC	CASSPPGRSGYTF
TRBV11-2	13	TRBD1	TRBJ1-2	.	TGTGCCAGCAGCTTAGAACAGGGGGGCGGCTACACCTTC	CASSLEQGGGYTF
TRBV7-6	17	TRBD2	TRBJ2-1	.	TGTGCCAGCAGCTTAGTAGCGGGAGGGAGCTCCTACAATGAGCAGTTCTTC	CASSLVAGGSSYNEQFF
TRBV4-1	19	TRBD1	TRBJ1-5	.	TGCGCCAGCAGCCACGGCCTCATTCACAGGGGGCGAGTTAATCAGCCCCAGCATTTT	CASSHGLIHRGRVNQPQHF
TRBV4-2	15	TRBD1	TRBJ1-2	.	TGTGCCAGCAGCCACCGACAGGGCCTCGGCTATGGCTACACCTTC	CASSHRQGLGYGYTF
TRBV28	14	TRBD1	TRBJ2-7	.	TGTGCCAGCACCTTCCGGGACAGGGTGAACGAGCAGTACTTC	CASTFRDRVNEQYF
TRBV9	16	.	TRBJ1-5	.	TGTGCCAGCAGCGTAGGTAACAGTGGTAGCAATCAGCCCCAGCATTTT	CASSVGNSGSNQPQHF
TRBV30	17	TRBD2	TRBJ2-5	.	TGTGCCTGGAGTGTACCATCCGGGAGGCCCTGGGGAGAGACCCAGTACTTC	CAWSVPSGRPWGETQYF
TRBV6-7	14	TRBD2	TRBJ2-1	few	TGTGCCAGCAGTTACGGGACTAGTATGCATGAGCAGTTCTTC	CASSYGTSMHEQFF
TRBV5-4	14	.	TRBJ2-7	.	TGTGCCAGCAGCTCACGAGCGGGCGGCTACGAGCAGTACTTC	CASSSRAGGYEQYF
TRBV7-2	15	.	TRBJ1-5	.	TGTGCCAGCAGCTTACGTTGGGGGGAAGGACAGCCCCAGCATTTT	CASSLRWGEGQPQHF
TRBV7-9	13	TRBD1	TRBJ1-1	once	TGTTCCAGCAGCTTAGCAGGGACAGGGGAAGCTTTCTTT	CSSSLAGTGEAFF
TRBV6-5	15	.	TRBJ1-5	.	TGTGCCAGCAGTTCCCGACAAGGATACAATCAGCCCCAGCATTTT	CASSSRQGYNQPQHF
TRBV4-2	18	.	TRBJ2-1	once	TGTGCCAGCAGCCAAGAGGGCCCGAGACGGATCCTATACAATGAGCAGTTCTTC	CASSQEGPRRILYNEQFF
TRBV2	12	.	TRBJ1-3	.	TGTGCCAGCAGTGAAGCGCGGGCTAGGATATATTTT	CASSEARARIYF
TRBV5-1	12	TRBD1	TRBJ1-2	.	TGCGCCAGCAGCCTACAGGGGGATGGCTACACCTTC	CASSLQGDGYTF
TRBV6-5	15	.	TRBJ2-2	.	TGTGCCAGCAGCGCCGGCAGGGATAACACCGGGGAGCTGTTTTTT	CASSAGRDNTGELFF
TRBV9	15	.	TRBJ2-7	.	TGTGCCAGCAGCGTAGCCCCTGATCTAACCTACGAGCAGTACTTC	CASSVAPDLTYEQYF
TRBV7-9	13	.	TRBJ2-7	.	TGTTCCAGCAGAAGGACTGGAGCCCTCGAGCAGTACTTC	CSSRRTGALEQYF
TRBV29-1	13	.	TRBJ2-5	.	TGCAGCGTTGTGGGGGTTGGGGGTCGGGAGCAGTACTTC	CSVVGVGGREQYF